A selection of T cell receptor beta chains follows, all from one sample in a study of identical twins. Each CDR3 protein gets one entry after TCRdb re-called the 5' RACE reads with MiXCR. The sample includes 700,000 to 950,000 distinct CDR3 sequences, roughly an eighth seen only once; the top ten take about 1.5%. This sample also belongs to another study, concerning yellow fever vaccine responses in identical twins.

The material sequenced was PBMCs. Receptors were obtained from a woman younger than 30 in good health. Each CDR3 is given with its conserved first and last residue. D genes are given only for firm matches. Clone size is stated in some rows and not others, as once, few, many or a class when expanded.

NA	TRBV28	TRBD2	TRBJ2-7	CASSLSAGAVPYEQYF	TGTGCCAGCAGTTTGTCGGCGGGAGCAGTCCCCTACGAGCAGTACTTC
many	TRBV20-1	NA	TRBJ2-3	CSALGAGTDTQYF	TGCAGTGCCCTCGGGGCGGGCACAGATACGCAGTATTTT
NA	TRBV6-4	NA	TRBJ2-1	CASKVEMSSYNEQFF	TGTGCCAGCAAGGTGGAGATGAGCTCCTACAATGAGCAGTTCTTC
NA	TRBV2	NA	TRBJ1-4	CASVGDSNEKLFF	TGTGCCAGCGTCGGGGATTCTAATGAAAAACTGTTTTTT
NA	TRBV6-4	TRBD2	TRBJ2-1	CASSPRAGDYNEQFF	TGTGCCAGCAGTCCGAGGGCGGGAGATTACAATGAGCAGTTCTTC
few	TRBV12-3/TRBV12-4	TRBD1	TRBJ1-6	CASRARTGENSPLHF	TGTGCCAGCAGGGCTAGGACAGGGGAGAATTCACCCCTCCACTTT
few	TRBV6-1	TRBD2	TRBJ2-5	CASSWTSGGETQYF	TGTGCCAGCTCCTGGACTAGCGGCGGAGAGACCCAGTACTTC
many	TRBV10-3	TRBD1	TRBJ1-1	CAISDAGQGGTEAFF	TGTGCCATCAGTGACGCCGGACAGGGCGGCACTGAAGCTTTCTTT
many	TRBV24-1	NA	TRBJ2-3	CATSDRTPHRSDTQYF	TGTGCCACCAGTGATCGGACTCCACACCGGTCAGATACGCAGTATTTT
NA	TRBV20-1	NA	TRBJ2-2	CSASPTGELFF	TGCAGTGCTAGCCCCACCGGGGAGCTGTTTTTT
few	TRBV6-2/TRBV6-3	NA	TRBJ1-2	CASSYSGQVLGYTF	TGTGCCAGCAGTTATTCGGGACAAGTCCTTGGCTACACCTTC
NA	TRBV7-9	NA	TRBJ2-1	CASSPAVGNEQFF	TGTGCCAGCAGCCCAGCGGTGGGTAATGAGCAGTTCTTC
few	TRBV18	NA	TRBJ2-5	CASSPLGRKAETQYF	TGTGCCAGCTCACCCCTAGGGAGGAAAGCCGAGACCCAGTACTTC
many	TRBV11-2	NA	TRBJ2-5	CASSTLRGRETQYF	TGTGCCAGCAGCACCCTCCGAGGGAGGGAGACCCAGTACTTC
NA	TRBV15	NA	TRBJ2-6	CATSNLFLGDAGANVLTF	TGTGCCACCAGCAACTTATTTCTAGGTGACGCTGGGGCCAACGTCCTGACTTTC
many	TRBV6-4	TRBD2	TRBJ2-3	CASSDLAGTDTQYF	TGTGCCAGCAGTGACTTAGCGGGGACAGATACGCAGTATTTT
NA	TRBV7-3	TRBD1	TRBJ2-3	CASSLEPTRGSLNTQYF	TGTGCCAGCAGCTTAGAACCCACCAGGGGGTCGTTGAATACGCAGTATTTT
NA	TRBV28	TRBD2	TRBJ2-2	CASSYILAGGNTGELFF	TGTGCCAGCAGTTATATACTAGCGGGGGGGAACACCGGGGAGCTGTTTTTT
NA	TRBV9	TRBD1	TRBJ2-7	CASSVGDRAHEQYF	TGTGCCAGCAGCGTAGGGGACAGGGCCCACGAGCAGTACTTC
NA	TRBV7-3	NA	TRBJ2-1	CASSLMEGNEQFF	TGTGCCAGCAGCTTAATGGAGGGTAATGAGCAGTTCTTC
few	TRBV9	TRBD2	TRBJ2-3	CASSVAMGLSTDTQYF	TGTGCCAGCAGCGTAGCCATGGGACTAAGCACAGATACGCAGTATTTT
few	TRBV29-1	TRBD1	TRBJ1-2	CSVVTTGTGNYGYTF	TGCAGCGTTGTAACCACCGGGACAGGGAACTATGGCTACACCTTC
NA	TRBV5-1	NA	TRBJ1-4	CASSLEGSSPEKLFF	TGCGCCAGCAGCTTAGAAGGGAGCTCTCCGGAAAAACTGTTTTTT
NA	TRBV12-3/TRBV12-4	TRBD2	TRBJ2-2	CASSPGGSGGELFF	TGTGCCAGCAGCCCGGGGGGTTCGGGCGGGGAGCTGTTTTTT
few	TRBV4-2	NA	TRBJ2-3	CASSQDTAGSTDTQYF	TGTGCCAGCAGCCAAGATACGGCGGGGAGCACAGATACGCAGTATTTT
many	TRBV28	TRBD2	TRBJ2-3	CASSPGLAGASTDTQYF	TGTGCCAGCAGCCCCGGACTAGCGGGAGCATCCACAGATACGCAGTATTTT
many	TRBV20-1	NA	TRBJ2-3	CSARGGPISTDTQYF	TGCAGTGCTAGAGGTGGGCCCATTAGCACAGATACGCAGTATTTT
NA	TRBV12-5	NA	TRBJ2-7	CASGLVHSRASSYEQYF	TGTGCTAGTGGTTTGGTTCACTCCCGGGCTAGCAGTTACGAGCAGTACTTC
few	TRBV2	NA	TRBJ2-7	CASSLGKGPYEQYF	TGTGCCAGCAGTTTGGGCAAAGGCCCATACGAGCAGTACTTC
NA	TRBV27	NA	TRBJ2-1	CASSFSERVINEQFF	TGTGCCAGCAGTTTCAGTGAAAGGGTGATCAATGAGCAGTTCTTC
NA	TRBV24-1	NA	TRBJ2-5	CATSVPGPRAETQYF	TGTGCCACCAGTGTCCCGGGCCCGCGGGCGGAGACCCAGTACTTC